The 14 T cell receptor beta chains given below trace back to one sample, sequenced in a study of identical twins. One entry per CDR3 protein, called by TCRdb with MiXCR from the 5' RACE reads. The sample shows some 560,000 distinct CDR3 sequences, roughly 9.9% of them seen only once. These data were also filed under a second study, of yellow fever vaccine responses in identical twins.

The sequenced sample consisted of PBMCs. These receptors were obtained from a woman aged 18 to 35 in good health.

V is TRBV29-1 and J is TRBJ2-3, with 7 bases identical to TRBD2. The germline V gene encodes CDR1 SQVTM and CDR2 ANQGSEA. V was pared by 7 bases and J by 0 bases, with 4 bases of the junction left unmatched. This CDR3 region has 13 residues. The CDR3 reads CSARAGSTDTQYF. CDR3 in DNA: TGCAGCGCCCGAGCGGGGAGCACAGATACGCAGTATTTT.

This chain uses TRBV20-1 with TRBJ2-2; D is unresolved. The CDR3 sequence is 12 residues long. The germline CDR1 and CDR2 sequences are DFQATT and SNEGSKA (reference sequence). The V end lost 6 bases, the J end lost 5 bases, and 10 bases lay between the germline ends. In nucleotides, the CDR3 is TGCAGTGCCGGCAGGCAGACCGGGGAGCTGTTTTTT. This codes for CSAGRQTGELFF.

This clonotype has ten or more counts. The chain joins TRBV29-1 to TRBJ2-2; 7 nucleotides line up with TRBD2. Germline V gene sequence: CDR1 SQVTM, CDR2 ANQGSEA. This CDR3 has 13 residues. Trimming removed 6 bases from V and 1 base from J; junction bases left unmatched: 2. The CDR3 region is CSVGRGNTGELFF. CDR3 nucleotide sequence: TGCAGCGTGGGGAGGGGGAACACCGGGGAGCTGTTTTTT.

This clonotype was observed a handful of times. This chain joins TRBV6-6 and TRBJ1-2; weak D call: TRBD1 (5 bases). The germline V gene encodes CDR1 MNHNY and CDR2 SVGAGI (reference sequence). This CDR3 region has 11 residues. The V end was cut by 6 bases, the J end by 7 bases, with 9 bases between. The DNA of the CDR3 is TGTGCCAGCAGCCGGGGACCTGGCTACACCTTC. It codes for CASSRGPGYTF.

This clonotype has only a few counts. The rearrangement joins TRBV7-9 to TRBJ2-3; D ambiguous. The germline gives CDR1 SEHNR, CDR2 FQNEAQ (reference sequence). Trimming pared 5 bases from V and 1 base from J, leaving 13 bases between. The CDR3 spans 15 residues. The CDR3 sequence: CASSPPDLGTDTQYF. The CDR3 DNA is TGTGCCAGCAGCCCACCTGACCTGGGCACAGATACGCAGTATTTT.

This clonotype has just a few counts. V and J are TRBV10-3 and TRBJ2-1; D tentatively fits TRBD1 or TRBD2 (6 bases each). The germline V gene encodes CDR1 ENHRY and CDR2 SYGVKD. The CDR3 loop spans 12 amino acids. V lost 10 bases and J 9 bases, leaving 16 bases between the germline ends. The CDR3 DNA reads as TGTGCCACCGACGGGGGCGCGGGTGAGCAGTTCTTC. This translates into CATDGGAGEQFF.

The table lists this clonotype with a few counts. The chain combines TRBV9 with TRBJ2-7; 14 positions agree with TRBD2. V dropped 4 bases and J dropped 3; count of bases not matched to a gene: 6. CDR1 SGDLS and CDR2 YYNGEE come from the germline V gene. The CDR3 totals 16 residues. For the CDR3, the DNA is TGTGCCAGCAGCCCTGGACTAGCGGGGGGCCTCTACGAGCAGTACTTC. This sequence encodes CASSPGLAGGLYEQYF.

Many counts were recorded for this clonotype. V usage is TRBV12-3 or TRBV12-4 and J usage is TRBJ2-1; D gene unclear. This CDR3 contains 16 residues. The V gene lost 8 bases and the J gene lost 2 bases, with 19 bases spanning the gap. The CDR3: CASLGLDGRAYNEQFF. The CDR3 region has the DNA TGTGCCAGCCTAGGCTTAGACGGACGAGCCTACAATGAGCAGTTCTTC.

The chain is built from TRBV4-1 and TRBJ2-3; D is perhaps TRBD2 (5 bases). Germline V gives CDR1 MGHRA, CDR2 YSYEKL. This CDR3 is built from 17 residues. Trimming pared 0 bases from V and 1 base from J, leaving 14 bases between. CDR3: CASSQDTQSRGTDTQYF. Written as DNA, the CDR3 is TGCGCCAGCAGCCAAGATACCCAATCGCGGGGCACAGATACGCAGTATTTT.

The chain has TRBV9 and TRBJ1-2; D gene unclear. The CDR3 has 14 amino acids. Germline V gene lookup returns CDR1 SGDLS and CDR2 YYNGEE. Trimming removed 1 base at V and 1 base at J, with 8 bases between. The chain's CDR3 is CASSVYNDNYGYTF. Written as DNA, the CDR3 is TGTGCCAGCAGCGTATATAACGATAACTATGGCTACACCTTC.

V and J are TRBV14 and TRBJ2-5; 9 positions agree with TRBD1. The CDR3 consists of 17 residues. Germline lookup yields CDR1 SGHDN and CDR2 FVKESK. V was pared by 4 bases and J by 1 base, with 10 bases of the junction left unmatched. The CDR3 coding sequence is TGTGCCAGCAGCCCCGGGACAGGGAGCCTCCTCCAAGAGACCCAGTACTTC. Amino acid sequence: CASSPGTGSLLQETQYF.

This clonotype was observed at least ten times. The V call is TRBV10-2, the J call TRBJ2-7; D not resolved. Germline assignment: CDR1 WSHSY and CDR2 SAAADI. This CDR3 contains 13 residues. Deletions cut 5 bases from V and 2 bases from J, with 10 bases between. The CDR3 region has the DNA TGCGCCAGCAGTAAGGCTAAAACCTACGAGCAGTACTTC. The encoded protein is CASSKAKTYEQYF.

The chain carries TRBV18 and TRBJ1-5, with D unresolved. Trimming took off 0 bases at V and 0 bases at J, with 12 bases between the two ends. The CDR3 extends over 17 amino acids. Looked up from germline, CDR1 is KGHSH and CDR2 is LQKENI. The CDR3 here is CASSPPAGPLSNQPQHF. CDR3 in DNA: TGTGCCAGCTCACCACCGGCCGGACCCCTTAGCAATCAGCCCCAGCATTTT.

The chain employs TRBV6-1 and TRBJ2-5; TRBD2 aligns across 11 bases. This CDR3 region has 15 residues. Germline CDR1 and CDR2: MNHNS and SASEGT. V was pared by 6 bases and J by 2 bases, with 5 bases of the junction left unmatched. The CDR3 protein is CASRKGLAVQETQYF. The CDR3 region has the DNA TGTGCCAGCAGGAAGGGACTAGCGGTACAAGAGACCCAGTACTTC.